The T cell receptor (beta chain) under discussion was sequenced for a study of control samples from healthy donors and cancer patients. With 2 bases removed from V and 4 bases from J, the gap between germline ends came to 11 bases. The V gene's germline CDR1 is SGHTA and CDR2 FQGNSA. The CDR3 extends over 15 amino acids. Clones were sequenced by immunoSEQ multiplex PCR, and TCRdb holds only the in-frame ones, with some missing. The profile covers more than 110,000 clones, with roughly 92% appearing a single time and around 10% taken by the ten largest. Sequenced material: blood. This sequence joins TRBV7-2 and TRBJ2-2, with D tentatively TRBD1 (5 bases). The source of this sequence is a man younger than 40 in good health. CDR3 protein: CASSLRGRGTGELFF. The CDR3 DNA follows: TGTGCCAGCAGCTTAAGGGGTCGCGGCACCGGGGAGCTGTTTTTT.